Listed here are 12 T cell receptor beta chains from one sample, sequenced in a study of blood T cell repertoires in COVID-19. Assay: immunoSEQ multiplex PCR; the TCRdb copy retains only in-frame clones and omits some. The sample holds 200,000 to 250,000 clones; 70% to 90% are singletons and the top ten take approximately 8.1%. The specimen sequenced was peripheral blood. These receptors came from a woman in her 50s with active or convalescent COVID-19.

This clone was counted once. The chain is built from TRBV4-2 and TRBJ2-2; D remains ambiguous. In germline, CDR1 is LGHNA, CDR2 YNFKEQ. Trimming took 0 bases from V and 1 from J, leaving 9 bases between them. The length of the CDR3 is 16 residues. The CDR3 nucleotides are TGTGCCAGCAGCCAAGATCCCACAAGGAACACCGGGGAGCTGTTTTTT. This gives the protein CASSQDPTRNTGELFF.

In nucleotides, the CDR3 is TGTGCCAGCAGCCCTGAATCCCAGCGGGGCACAGATACGCAGTATTTT. Amino acids: CASSPESQRGTDTQYF. This chain uses TRBV5-4 with TRBJ2-3; the D gene is possibly TRBD2 (6 bases). CDR1 is SGHNT, CDR2 YYREEE, per germline (reference sequence). This CDR3 spans 16 amino acids. Trimming cost V 4 bases and J 1 base, with 16 bases left between them.

The chain has TRBV6-4 and TRBJ2-1; D may be TRBD1 (5 bases). This CDR3 has 9 residues. The germline V and J ends were trimmed by 6 bases and 13 bases, with 7 bases remaining between them. Germline V CDR1 and CDR2: MRHNA, SNTAGT. CDR3 sequence: CASRGLQFF. The CDR3 DNA reads TGTGCCAGCAGGGGGCTTCAGTTCTTC.

CDR3 residues: CASSRQGRREKLFF. The CDR3 DNA reads as TGTGCCAGCAGTCGACAGGGCCGGCGTGAAAAACTGTTTTTT. This chain connects TRBV2 to TRBJ1-4; 7 nucleotides match TRBD1. J gave up 7 bases and V 5 bases, and 7 bases lay outside the gene matches. CDR3 length equals 14 residues. Per the germline V gene, CDR1 is SNHLY and CDR2 is FYNNEI.

The chain couples TRBV19 to TRBJ2-2; D possibly corresponds to TRBD2 (6 bases). V gave up 11 bases and J gave up 8 bases, with 21 bases separating them. Germline V gene data show CDR1 as LNHDA and CDR2 as SQIVND (reference sequence). CDR3 length: 14 residues. CDR3 in DNA: TGTGCCTCCCACCCACCGGGAGTAAGGGGGGAGCTGTTTTTT. Translation gives CASHPPGVRGELFF.

J is TRBJ2-5 and V is TRBV18; tentative D call: TRBD1 (7 bases). Germline V gene data show CDR1 as KGHSH and CDR2 as LQKENI. V dropped 0 bases and J dropped 4 bases, with 12 bases sitting between them. The CDR3 consists of 15 residues. In nucleotides, the CDR3 is TGTGCCAGCTCACCACCGGAGGGACAGCTAGAGACCCAGTACTTC. Translated: CASSPPEGQLETQYF.

V and J are TRBV6-1 and TRBJ1-4; the match to TRBD1 covers 10 bases. Losses at the gene ends were 3 bases for V and 7 bases for J; bases not matched to a gene: 8. The germline V gene encodes CDR1 MNHNS and CDR2 SASEGT. The CDR3 spans 16 residues. The CDR3 coding sequence is TGTGCCAGCAGTGAGGACCCGGGACAGGGGTTTGAAAAACTGTTTTTT. Its protein product is CASSEDPGQGFEKLFF.

The J gene is TRBJ2-2, the V gene TRBV2, with D unresolved. V lost 4 bases and J lost 6, with 6 bases in between. This CDR3 is 12 amino acids long. Germline V gene lookup returns CDR1 SNHLY and CDR2 FYNNEI. Here the CDR3 reads CASSGSSGELFF. The CDR3 DNA sequence: TGTGCCAGCAGTGGTAGCTCCGGGGAGCTGTTTTTT.

The V and J genes are TRBV24-1 and TRBJ2-1; D gene unclear. Germline V gene lookup returns CDR1 KGHDR and CDR2 SFDVKD. Trimming removed 5 bases at V and 6 bases at J, with 7 bases between. This CDR3 spans 12 amino acids. This CDR3 reads CATSGGFNEQFF. In nucleotides, the CDR3 is TGTGCCACCAGTGGAGGATTCAATGAGCAGTTCTTC.

The rearrangement uses TRBV7-9 and TRBJ1-4; D call uncertain. V lost 9 bases and J lost 5, with 16 bases in between. Germline V gene data show CDR1 as SEHNR and CDR2 as FQNEAQ (reference sequence). The CDR3 totals 14 residues. This chain's CDR3 is CASCGFSLNEKLFF. CDR3 DNA sequence: TGTGCCAGTTGCGGGTTCAGCTTAAATGAAAAACTGTTTTTT.

A few counts support this clone. Other nucleotide sequences in the sample specify the same CDR3. CDR3 amino acids: CATSRGQGPYGYTF. DNA for the CDR3: TGTGCCACCAGCAGGGGACAGGGCCCCTATGGCTACACCTTC. The chain links TRBV15 to TRBJ1-2; TRBD1 matches 9 bases. V shed 3 bases, J shed 4 bases, and the junction held 3 bases outside the gene matches. The CDR3 runs 14 residues. In germline, CDR1 is LNHNV, CDR2 YYDKDF (reference sequence).

The genes are TRBV12-5 and TRBJ2-7, with 11 bases that match TRBD2. The CDR3 length is 14 residues. Germline CDR1 is LGHNT and CDR2 is FRNRAP. J lost 7 bases, V lost 9 bases, and 11 bases had no gene match. The CDR3 nucleotides are TGTGCTAGCAGAACTAGCGGGAGCCGAGGGGAGCAGTACTTC. It specifies CASRTSGSRGEQYF. Full variable domain (remainder filled in from reference TRBV12-5 and TRBJ2-7): DARVTQTPRHKVTEMGQEVTMRCQPILGHNTVFWYRQTMMQGLELLAYFRNRAPLDDSGMPKDRFSAEMPDATLATLKIQPSEPRDSAVYFCASRTSGSRGEQYFGPGTRLTVT.